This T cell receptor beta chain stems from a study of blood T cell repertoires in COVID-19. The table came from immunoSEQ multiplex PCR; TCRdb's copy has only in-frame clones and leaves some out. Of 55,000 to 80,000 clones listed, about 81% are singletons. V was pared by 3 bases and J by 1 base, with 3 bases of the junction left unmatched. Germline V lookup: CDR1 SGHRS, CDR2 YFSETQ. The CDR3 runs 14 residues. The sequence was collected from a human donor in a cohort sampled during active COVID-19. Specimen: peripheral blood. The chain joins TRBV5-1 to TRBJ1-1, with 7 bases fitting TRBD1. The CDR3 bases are TGCGCCAGCAGCTCCGGACAGGAGAACACTGAAGCTTTCTTT. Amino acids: CASSSGQENTEAFF.